The 12 T cell receptor beta chains given below trace back to one sample, sequenced in a study of shared clonotypes between healthy human individuals. Assay used: immunoSEQ multiplex PCR; TCRdb lists only in-frame clones, some missing. This sample has 2,500,000 or so clones, with around 92% found just once. Sequenced material: naive CD4+ T cells from PBMCs. Subset in this sample: CD45RA+ positively selected. Every receptor here comes from a man between 18 and 29 years old in good health. Some clones in this sample may be carry-over from other donors' samples.

The chain uses TRBV2 and TRBJ2-5; TRBD1 agrees at 10 bases. The V gene's germline CDR1 is SNHLY and CDR2 FYNNEI. After removal of 2 bases from V and 5 bases from J, the junction contained 5 bases not matched to a gene. This CDR3 contains 15 residues. CDR3 residues: CASSEYGTGAETQYF. The CDR3 bases are TGTGCCAGCAGTGAATACGGGACAGGGGCCGAGACCCAGTACTTC.

This clone was counted only a few times. The sample carries other DNA sequences with the same CDR3. This chain uses TRBV7-9 with TRBJ1-5; D gene ambiguous. CDR1 SEHNR and CDR2 FQNEAQ come from the germline V gene (reference sequence). The ends were cut back, 2 bases at V and 2 bases at J, with 4 bases in the middle. CDR3 length equals 13 residues. The CDR3 reads CASSLQGNQPQHF. The CDR3 DNA follows: TGTGCCAGCAGCTTACAGGGCAATCAGCCCCAGCATTTT. Looking up the rest from reference TRBV7-9 and TRBJ1-5 gives the full variable domain: DTGVSQNPRHKITKRGQNVTFRCDPISEHNRLYWYRQTLGQGPEFLTYFQNEAQLEKSRLLSDRFSAERPKGSFSTLEIQRTEQGDSAMYLCASSLQGNQPQHFGDGTRLSIL.

Concerning this clone itself: The sample has other DNA sequences that encode this CDR3 too. The J gene is TRBJ2-7, the V gene TRBV6-5; the D gene is possibly TRBD2 (5 bases). CDR1 MNHEY and CDR2 SVGAGI come from the germline V gene. This CDR3 spans 11 amino acids. V lost 8 bases to trimming and J lost 2 bases, with 7 bases between them. The CDR3, as DNA: TGTGCCAGCGGGAGAGCCTACGAGCAGTACTTC. It encodes CASGRAYEQYF.

The rearrangement joins TRBV13 to TRBJ1-2; 7 nucleotides line up with TRBD1. Germline V gene lookup returns CDR1 PRHDT and CDR2 FYEKMQ (reference sequence). V lost 2 bases, J lost 8 bases, and 5 bases stayed unmatched. This CDR3 region has 13 residues. The CDR3 is CASSLNDRVGYTF. The CDR3, as DNA: TGTGCCAGCAGCTTAAACGACAGGGTCGGCTACACCTTC.

In this sample, this clone turned up once. The chain carries TRBV5-1 and TRBJ2-2; D not resolved. This CDR3 is 16 amino acids long. Germline CDR1 SGHRS, CDR2 YFSETQ. Deletions cut 1 base from V and 3 bases from J, with 13 bases between. As DNA, the CDR3 is TGCGCCAGCAGCTTGTGGACGGGTGGCCACACCGGGGAGCTGTTTTTT. Protein product: CASSLWTGGHTGELFF.

CDR3 coding DNA: TGTGCCAGAAGCTGGGTGGGACTAGCGGGAGTTACCGGGGAGCTGTTTTTT. Translated: CARSWVGLAGVTGELFF. The chain is built from TRBV5-3 and TRBJ2-2, with 14 bases identical to TRBD2. TRBV5-3 is sorted into the ORF group, with uncertain function. The CDR3 totals 17 residues. After removal of 3 bases from V and 5 bases from J, the junction contained 6 bases not matched to a gene.

Note on this clone: The same CDR3 can be traced to other DNA sequences in this sample. The V call is TRBV20-1, the J call TRBJ1-2, with TRBD1 identical over 8 bases. CDR1 and CDR2 (germline): DFQATT, SNEGSKA (reference sequence). V was clipped by 5 bases and J by 8 bases; unmatched bases: 4. CDR3 size: 11 residues. The CDR3 is CSAPRTGGYTF. For the CDR3, the DNA is TGCAGTGCTCCTCGGACAGGGGGCTACACCTTC.

The chain couples TRBV2 to TRBJ2-2, with 9 bases that match TRBD1. Unmatched junction bases numbered 1, after V lost 4 bases and J lost 4 bases. This CDR3 region has 14 residues. Germline V gene lookup returns CDR1 SNHLY and CDR2 FYNNEI. CDR3 amino acids: CASSGTGVTGELFF. CDR3 bases: TGTGCCAGCAGTGGGACAGGGGTCACCGGGGAGCTGTTTTTT.

The rearrangement uses TRBV4-1 and TRBJ1-5; 8 positions match TRBD1. The CDR3 is 18 amino acids. The V and J ends lost 1 base and 0 bases, in that order; junction bases with no gene match: 8. The germline V gene has CDR1 MGHRA and CDR2 YSYEKL. The CDR3 reads CASSQVGTGEYSNQPQHF. The CDR3 DNA is TGCGCCAGCAGCCAAGTCGGGACAGGTGAATATAGCAATCAGCCCCAGCATTTT.

The chain employs TRBV5-4 and TRBJ2-2; 10 nucleotides align to TRBD2. V lost 6 bases and J lost 1; bases outside the gene matches: 6. CDR1 and CDR2 from the germline V gene are SGHNT and YYREEE (reference sequence). This CDR3 has 16 amino acids. CDR3 sequence (DNA): TGTGCCAGCACCCTACGACTAGCGGGGAACACCGGGGAGCTGTTTTTT. Translated: CASTLRLAGNTGELFF.

This clone has just a few counts. The chain uses TRBV27 and TRBJ2-7; D is unclear. There are 12 residues in the CDR3. The V end lost 2 bases, the J end lost 8 bases, and 10 bases lay between the germline ends. CDR1 and CDR2 from the germline V gene are MNHEY and SMNVEV (reference sequence). CDR3: CASSLRGAKQYF. The CDR3, as DNA: TGTGCCAGCAGTTTAAGAGGTGCTAAGCAGTACTTC.

The chain carries TRBV28 and TRBJ1-5, with 10 bases fitting TRBD1. Trimming removed 5 bases from V and 7 bases from J; junction bases left unmatched: 8. The CDR3 runs 15 residues. Germline CDR1 reads MDHEN; CDR2 reads SYDVKM. The CDR3 DNA is TGTGCCAGCAGTATAACCGGGACAGGGGACCAGCCCCAGCATTTT. Its protein is CASSITGTGDQPQHF.